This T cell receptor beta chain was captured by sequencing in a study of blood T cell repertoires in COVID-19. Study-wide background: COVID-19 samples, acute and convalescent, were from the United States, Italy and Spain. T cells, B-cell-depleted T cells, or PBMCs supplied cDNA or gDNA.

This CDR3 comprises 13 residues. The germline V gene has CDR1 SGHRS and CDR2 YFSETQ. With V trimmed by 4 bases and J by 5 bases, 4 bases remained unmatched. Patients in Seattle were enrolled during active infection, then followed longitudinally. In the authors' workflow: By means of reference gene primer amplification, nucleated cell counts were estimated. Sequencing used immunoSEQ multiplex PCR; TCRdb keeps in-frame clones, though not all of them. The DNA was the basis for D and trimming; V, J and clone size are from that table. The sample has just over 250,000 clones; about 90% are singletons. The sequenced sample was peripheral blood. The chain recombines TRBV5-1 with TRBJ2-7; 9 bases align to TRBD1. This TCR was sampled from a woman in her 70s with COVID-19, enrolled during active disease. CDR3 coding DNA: TGCGCCAGCAGCCTGGGACAGGGTAACGAGCAGTACTTC. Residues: CASSLGQGNEQYF. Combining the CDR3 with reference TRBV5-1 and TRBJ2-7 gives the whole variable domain KAGVTQTPRYLIKTRGQQVTLSCSPISGHRSVSWYQQTPGQGLQFLFEYFSETQRNKGNFPGRFSGRQFSNSRSEMNVSTLELGDSALYLCASSLGQGNEQYFGPGTRLTVT.